This T cell receptor (beta chain) was identified during a study of shared clonotypes between healthy human individuals (dated by TCRdb to the early 2020s). In the study overall: Two women and a few men aged 18 to 49 years were included in the cohort. To estimate repertoire size and how much clonotypes are shared between individuals, the study performed deep sequencing of blood TCR repertoires from roughly five healthy adults. Per donor, leukapheresis produced somewhere between about 0.9 and 9.5 billion PBMCs. Different laboratories and diverse techniques were used to prepare libraries and sequence TCR repertoires, to increase sequencing depth and limit assay-specific biases. For each donor, CD4 naive and CD4 memory were each run on three plates, CD8 naive on two plates, and CD8 memory on one plate. The investigation overall reported the following: Pairwise subsampling indicated that sequencing depth was expected to affect the degree of clonotype sharing among donors. Sharing across a few donors was observed for 5% to 6.5% of naive CD4, 3% to 3.5% of naive CD8, 2% to 2.5% of memory CD4, and about 0.4% of memory CD8 clonotypes. Estimated clonotype richness was generally larger for naive than for memory subsets. Sampling was limited to blood, and TCR repertoires in tissue likely differ from TCR repertoires in blood. Higher generation probabilities were observed for clonotypes shared by all four sorted-subset donors than for non-shared clonotypes. The genetic and exposure-history diversity represented was limited by the small number of donors. Even with the large sequencing depth, rarefaction of the sorted-subset datasets indicated that sequencing was incomplete.

CD8 naive samples consisted of CD45RO-negative cells that were positively selected for CCR7, yielding a CD45RA+CCR7+ population without TemRA cells. The donors were healthy, HIV-negative adults with no recently reported acute infections or vaccinations. Every donor was a Caucasian adult residing in Nashville, Tennessee, USA. After blood collection by leukapheresis, PBMCs were isolated using Ficoll-Histopaque density gradient centrifugation and then cryopreserved in the vapor phase of liquid nitrogen. Purity and quantity of every magnetically sorted T cell population were checked by analytical flow cytometry. Each sorted fraction had its genomic DNA isolated and then quantified by UV absorbance on a Nanodrop 2000c. Using the deep immunoSEQ assay, multiplex PCR amplified TCR CDR3 regions from genomic DNA. Extracted genomic DNA from each cell subset was distributed evenly across all wells of several immunoSEQ 96-well plates, and each plate was treated as a replicate. For sorted subsets, roughly 190 ng of genomic DNA, equivalent to around 30,000 T cell genomes, went into each replicate PCR. The purified libraries were quantified using a Qubit 3.0 fluorometer, sized with a Bioanalyzer 2100, and then quantified again using the KAPA Library Quantification kit. Every immunoSEQ 96-well plate was sequenced on a dedicated single-read 150-cycle Illumina NextSeq 550 flow cell. Processing in the source paper ran as follows. The immunoSEQ output contained only junctional sequences without quality scores, so filtering could not match that applied to full-length reads. To assign V/J genes and CDR3, sequences were annotated against IMGT germline references using PyIR, a Python wrapper for IgBLAST v1.9. Any read was removed if the V/J assignment was weak (E-value above 1e-6), the CDR3 was missing, or the read contained stop codons, out-of-frame junctions, or ambiguous translated residues. V3J clonotypes were defined as sequences sharing an identical inferred V gene, J gene, and CDR3 amino acid sequence. The percentage overlap between two repertoires was calculated by dividing the number of shared unique clonotypes by the size of the smaller repertoire. Richness of each repertoire was evaluated using RTK rarefaction, the Chao1 estimator, and Recon v2.1 estimates of unobserved clonotypes. OLGA was used to compute generation probabilities for all TCRbeta clonotypes that the gDNA method yielded from several donors. Drawn from immuneACCESS, this table holds only the in-frame rearrangements with V and J called that TCRdb kept. Clones are partly lost; checked studies trace under half to an unresolved V gene and leave the rest unexplained. V and J calls and clone size are copied from that table; D and trimming were computed from the DNA. The sample table holds 630,000 or so clones, of which 95% to 98% were seen once. Approximately 0.3% of the sample goes to the ten largest clones.

V gives up 6 bases and J gives up 1 base, and the segment between their germline ends measures 10 bases. The CDR3 holds 13 amino acids from the cysteine to the phenylalanine. The read is trimmed to its CDR3 DNA, 39 bases read in frame from base 1. Looking up the germline V gene yields CDR1 SGHTA and CDR2 FQGNSA. Worth noting for this clone: Its binding antigen is unknown. Per-nucleotide qualities are absent, and no much larger clonotype sits a single base away.

The sequenced sample was naive CD8+ T cells sorted from blood. According to the study, the label for this sample's cell subset or site signals: CD45RA+CCR7+. This receptor was taken from a man younger than 40 in good health. Recombination joined TRBV7-2 with TRBJ2-7; the D gene identity is not certain. The CDR3 region has the sequence CASRSQESYEQYF. The sequence in DNA is TGTGCCAGCAGGTCGCAGGAGTCCTACGAGCAGTACTTC.